This T cell receptor (beta chain) appears in the sequencing data of a study of regulatory T cells in long-lasting Graves disease. Regarding time point: persistent/refractory GD, antithyroid drugs over 5 years with positive TRAb. RNA from PBMCs was the source of the TCR library. To make TCR beta libraries, researchers used iRepertoire HTBI primers and Arm-PCR of CDR3 regions. TCRdb fed the multiplex PCR reads into MiXCR, producing one record per CDR3 protein. The profile shows fewer than 450,000 distinct CDR3 sequences, about a quarter of them singletons. The table lists this clonotype with a few counts. The V segment lost 6 bases and the J segment 0 bases; nucleotides outside the gene matches: 7. CDR3 length: 15 amino acids.

V gene TRBV12-3 or TRBV12-4 combines with J gene TRBJ2-7; TRBD2 matches at 8 bases. Here the sequenced sample was peripheral blood mononuclear cells (PBMCs), taken when the disease was refractory, from a patient treated with antithyroid drugs. The TCR was taken from a female donor with Graves disease. As DNA, the CDR3 is TGTGCCAGCAGGGAGACTAGCGCCAACTCCTACGAGCAGTACTTC. Amino acids: CASRETSANSYEQYF.